The rows below give T cell receptor beta chains drawn from one sample of a study of T cell responses to AZD1222 COVID-19 vaccine. Profiled with immunoSEQ multiplex PCR; TCRdb holds only in-frame clones, not every one. The table has 100,000 to 150,000 clones, over 90% seen once. The input for sequencing was peripheral blood, taken on day 0 of AZD1222 vaccination. The source of these receptors is an adult in good health. CDR3s leave out the opening cysteine and the closing phenylalanine or tryptophan.

TRBV15	TRBJ2-1	ATSPRPNEQF
TRBV14	TRBJ2-7	ASSQGQLPYEQY
TRBV19	TRBJ2-5	ASSQRHLQETQY
TRBV15	TRBJ1-5	ATRARDRGLGPQH
TRBV11-2	TRBJ1-2	ASSLGTANYGYT
TRBV30	TRBJ1-6	AWSVRQGSNSPLH
TRBV13	TRBJ2-1	ASSSTTTLETYNEQF
TRBV7-9	TRBJ1-2	ASSPRGGGQDGYT
TRBV5-1	TRBJ1-4	ASSSQGSDEKLF
TRBV5-4	TRBJ1-1	ASSVKGVAEAF
TRBV4-3	TRBJ1-2	ASSQTDRNLYGYT
TRBV18	TRBJ2-2	ASSPTVNTGELF
TRBV2	TRBJ2-1	ASFRQGNEQF
TRBV7-9	TRBJ1-5	ASSWGRDRTNQPQH
TRBV16	TRBJ1-1	ASSQWKGAGSTEAF
TRBV24-1	TRBJ2-7	ATSDLGRQY
TRBV18	TRBJ1-2	ASSPGLNYGYT
TRBV19	TRBJ1-6	ASTLRAGTGENSPLH
TRBV27	TRBJ2-1	ATWTGGNEQF
TRBV24-1	TRBJ2-3	ATGGRPRDTQY
TRBV11-3	TRBJ2-2	ASSLGANTGELF
TRBV9	TRBJ2-3	ASSSDLSAAAAQY
TRBV19	TRBJ1-1	ASSSLSFTEAF
TRBV4-3	TRBJ2-2	ASSQETGGASGELF
TRBV4-1	TRBJ2-3	ASSQGFRGTDTQY
TRBV27	TRBJ2-7	ASSPRRGEQY
TRBV25-1	TRBJ1-4	ASSESGRTGVNEKLF
TRBV27	TRBJ1-4	ASSFRQGRARANEKLF
TRBV5-1	TRBJ1-2	ASSLMGFGTGDNYGYT
TRBV27	TRBJ2-2	ASSSPRGPWTGELF
TRBV2	TRBJ2-1	ASSPEGQGLATQF
TRBV28	TRBJ2-7	ASSLTGTDEVEQY
TRBV5-5	TRBJ1-4	ASSLQGEKLF
TRBV14	TRBJ2-1	ASSPQVYNEQF
TRBV28	TRBJ1-4	ASSLAGGEKLF
TRBV6-5	TRBJ2-1	ASSFYRASYNEQF
TRBV28	TRBJ1-3	ASSSPGLGNTIY
TRBV5-4	TRBJ1-2	ASSLDSGYGYT
TRBV30	TRBJ1-6	AWTSRSGHRGSPLH
TRBV29-1	TRBJ1-2	SDGTGVDYGYT
TRBV6-5	TRBJ1-5	ASSRGGNSNQPQH
TRBV19	TRBJ1-2	ASSIGRGKGGYT
TRBV19	TRBJ1-2	ASSTPGTGRMIGYT
TRBV9	TRBJ2-7	ASSGTNSYEQY
TRBV10-3	TRBJ2-3	AIRSQRDTDTQY
TRBV27	TRBJ2-5	ASSLGGTETQY